This is a list of T cell receptor beta chains from one sample in a study of blood T cell repertoires in COVID-19. The method was immunoSEQ multiplex PCR; TCRdb's version includes in-frame clones alone and lacks a portion of them. The data contain around 250,000 clones, around 84% of them singletons. The sample taken for sequencing was PBMCs or T cells enriched from blood (not recorded which). Receptors were obtained from a man between 18 and 29 years old who had recovered from COVID-19. CDR3s include the opening cysteine and the closing phenylalanine or tryptophan. Each record gives: V gene, clone size, J gene, D gene, CDR3 protein, CDR3 DNA. A D gene is named only where the DNA matches it firmly. Clone size appears in some rows only: once, few, many, or a class for an expanded clone.

>TRBV19|-|TRBJ2-2|TRBD1
CASSAGTGGSGELFF
TGTGCCAGTAGTGCTGGGACAGGGGGCAGCGGGGAGCTGTTTTTT
>TRBV6-7|few|TRBJ2-7|-
CARPTPVADSSYEQYF
TGTGCCAGACCAACTCCGGTCGCGGACAGCTCCTACGAGCAGTACTTC
>TRBV7-2|-|TRBJ2-5|TRBD2
CASSHGLAGAGETQYF
TGTGCCAGCAGCCATGGACTAGCGGGAGCCGGAGAGACCCAGTACTTC
>TRBV6-1|-|TRBJ2-3|-
CASSEPGYGSDTQYF
TGTGCCAGCAGTGAACCGGGATACGGTTCAGATACGCAGTATTTT
>TRBV5-1|-|TRBJ2-1|TRBD2
CASSFSGGSSYNEQFF
TGCGCCAGCAGCTTTAGCGGGGGGAGCTCCTACAATGAGCAGTTCTTC
>TRBV29-1|few|TRBJ2-5|-
CSVNVNGRDGETQYF
TGCAGCGTTAACGTGAACGGCAGGGATGGGGAGACCCAGTACTTC
>TRBV10-1|-|TRBJ2-2|-
CASSDPGTGELFF
TGCGCCAGCAGTGACCCCGGCACCGGGGAGCTGTTTTTT
>TRBV5-1|few|TRBJ2-7|-
CASRQSGVGEQYF
TGCGCCAGCAGACAGTCAGGGGTCGGCGAGCAGTACTTC
>TRBV12-3/TRBV12-4|-|TRBJ1-5|-
CASRSGTLEPQHF
TGTGCCAGCAGATCAGGGACACTCGAGCCCCAGCATTTT
>TRBV5-1|-|TRBJ2-2|TRBD2
CASSLAGGGAGTGELFF
TGCGCCAGCAGCTTGGCTGGCGGGGGGGCCGGGACCGGGGAGCTGTTTTTT
>TRBV19|-|TRBJ1-1|-
CASSTTRSMNTEAFF
TGTGCCAGTAGCACTACTAGAAGCATGAACACTGAAGCTTTCTTT
>TRBV7-9|few|TRBJ2-7|-
CASSSPGRTPYEQYF
TGTGCCAGCAGCTCACCTGGACGGACACCCTACGAGCAGTACTTC
>TRBV12-5|-|TRBJ2-2|-
CASAGGLNTGELFF
TGTGCTAGCGCCGGGGGATTGAACACCGGGGAGCTGTTTTTT
>TRBV24-1|-|TRBJ2-5|TRBD1
CATSDSGQGAGETQYF
TGTGCCACCAGTGATTCCGGACAGGGGGCGGGGGAGACCCAGTACTTC
>TRBV5-4|-|TRBJ1-4|-
CASSSGAEKLFF
TGTGCCAGCAGCTCTGGGGCTGAAAAACTGTTTTTT
>TRBV6-5|-|TRBJ2-1|-
CASRVRRGEYEQFF
TGTGCCAGCAGGGTCCGGCGGGGTGAGTATGAGCAGTTCTTC
>TRBV12-3/TRBV12-4|-|TRBJ2-4|-
CASSNRSPGIQYF
TGTGCCAGCAGTAACCGATCCCCGGGCATTCAGTACTTC
>TRBV19|-|TRBJ2-2|TRBD1
CASRNPGQGDTGELFF
TGTGCCAGTAGAAATCCGGGACAGGGGGACACCGGGGAGCTGTTTTTT
>TRBV7-9|-|TRBJ2-1|TRBD1
CASSSLDREVGNEQFF
TGTGCCAGCAGCTCGCTGGACAGGGAAGTGGGCAATGAGCAGTTCTTC
>TRBV5-1|-|TRBJ2-6|TRBD2
CASSEQSLAGGAGANVLTF
TGCGCCAGCAGCGAACAATCACTAGCGGGAGGGGCTGGGGCCAACGTCCTGACTTTC
>TRBV19|-|TRBJ1-2|TRBD1
CASSWTGTRGGYTF
TGTGCCAGTAGTTGGACAGGAACGAGAGGTGGCTACACCTTC
>TRBV12-3/TRBV12-4|-|TRBJ1-1|-
CASRPLQGRSFF
TGTGCCAGCAGGCCGCTACAGGGTAGGTCTTTCTTT
>TRBV7-3|-|TRBJ2-2|-
CASSLGGTGDTGELFF
TGTGCCAGCAGCTTAGGTGGGACTGGAGACACCGGGGAGCTGTTTTTT
>TRBV29-1|-|TRBJ2-5|TRBD2
CSVDGLAGAAETQYF
TGCAGCGTGGACGGACTAGCGGGGGCCGCGGAGACCCAGTACTTC
>TRBV15|-|TRBJ2-5|TRBD1
CATSRKDRGRETQYF
TGTGCCACCAGCAGAAAGGACAGGGGCCGAGAGACCCAGTACTTC
>TRBV27|-|TRBJ1-1|-
CASSFAGATEAFF
TGTGCCAGCAGTTTCGCGGGTGCCACTGAAGCTTTCTTT
>TRBV6-1|-|TRBJ1-2|TRBD1
CASSDPNTGGIYGYTF
TGTGCCAGCAGTGACCCGAATACAGGGGGAATCTATGGCTACACCTTC
>TRBV5-1|-|TRBJ1-2|-
CASSPEGIGYTF
TGCGCCAGCAGCCCGGAGGGGATCGGCTACACCTTC
>TRBV29-1|-|TRBJ2-6|TRBD2
CSVRSGGLSGANVLTF
TGCAGCGTCCGTAGCGGGGGGCTCTCTGGGGCCAACGTCCTGACTTTC
>TRBV27|-|TRBJ2-3|TRBD1
CASRRMTGGAGADTQYF
TGTGCCAGCAGGCGAATGACAGGGGGCGCTGGGGCAGATACGCAGTATTTT
>TRBV5-1|-|TRBJ2-5|-
CASSLGSVQETQYF
TGCGCCAGCAGCTTGGGCAGTGTGCAAGAGACCCAGTACTTC
>TRBV11-2|-|TRBJ1-1|-
CASSLVLTGWEQVNTEAFF
TGTGCCAGCAGCTTAGTTCTGACAGGTTGGGAGCAGGTGAACACTGAAGCTTTCTTT
>TRBV10-3|-|TRBJ1-1|-
CAIRPGVVDTEAFF
TGTGCCATCAGACCGGGGGTGGTGGACACTGAAGCTTTCTTT
>TRBV5-4|-|TRBJ1-2|-
CASSFAGGSRGYTF
TGTGCCAGCAGCTTCGCGGGGGGTTCGCGGGGCTACACCTTC
>TRBV11-2|-|TRBJ2-7|TRBD1
CASSSGQGAYEQYF
TGTGCCAGCAGCTCGGGACAGGGAGCCTACGAGCAGTACTTC
>TRBV4-1|-|TRBJ1-5|-
CASSQVSGLIQPQHF
TGCGCCAGCAGCCAAGTTTCAGGGTTAATCCAGCCCCAGCATTTT
>TRBV10-3|-|TRBJ1-2|-
CAISGEPSYGYTF
TGTGCCATCAGTGGAGAACCCTCCTATGGCTACACCTTC
>TRBV29-1|once|TRBJ1-1|TRBD1
CSVVVQGWDTEAFF
TGCAGCGTTGTCGTACAGGGGTGGGACACTGAAGCTTTCTTT
>TRBV13|-|TRBJ1-2|-
CASSLGSGKNYGYTF
TGTGCCAGCAGCTTAGGGTCAGGGAAAAACTATGGCTACACCTTC
>TRBV5-1|-|TRBJ1-1|-
CASSWKPQDPNTEAFF
TGCGCCAGCAGCTGGAAACCACAGGACCCGAACACTGAAGCTTTCTTT
>TRBV15|-|TRBJ2-1|TRBD2
CATSRREGDYNEQFF
TGTGCCACCAGCCGGCGGGAGGGGGATTACAATGAGCAGTTCTTC
>TRBV5-6|-|TRBJ1-6|-
CASSLGVRPNSPLHF
TGTGCCAGCAGCTTGGGTGTCAGGCCAAATTCACCCCTCCACTTT
>TRBV11-2|-|TRBJ2-1|-
CASSLEGGFSSYNEQFF
TGTGCCAGCAGCTTAGAGGGCGGGTTCAGCTCCTACAATGAGCAGTTCTTC
>TRBV7-9|-|TRBJ2-4|-
CASSAGTRDIQYF
TGTGCCAGCAGCGCCGGGACAAGGGACATTCAGTACTTC
>TRBV11-2|-|TRBJ1-1|-
CASTPYTEAFF
TGTGCCAGCACCCCGTACACTGAAGCTTTCTTT
>TRBV11-3|-|TRBJ2-3|TRBD2
CASRDLLAGPTDTQYF
TGTGCCAGCAGAGACCTCCTAGCGGGACCCACAGATACGCAGTATTTT
>TRBV28|-|TRBJ2-1|TRBD2
CASSKGTSGQYNEQFF
TGTGCCAGCAGTAAGGGGACTAGCGGGCAATACAATGAGCAGTTCTTC
>TRBV30|-|TRBJ2-7|TRBD2
CAWSPSLAGSYEQYF
TGTGCCTGGAGCCCCTCCCTAGCGGGAAGCTACGAGCAGTACTTC
>TRBV15|-|TRBJ1-6|-
CATEADYNSPLHF
TGTGCCACCGAGGCAGATTATAATTCACCCCTCCACTTT